These T cell receptor beta chains were read from a single sample in a study of T cell repertoires in cytomegalovirus infection. TCRdb recomputed calls from the reads with MiXCR, one row per CDR3 protein. The data contain roughly 300,000 distinct CDR3 sequences, about a quarter of them singletons. Material: PBMCs. These receptors were collected from a human donor in good health (CMV status not recorded). Some clones in this sample may be carry-over from other donors' samples. The CDR3 runs from the conserved cysteine through the conserved F or W. The order of the fields is clone size, V gene, J gene, D gene, CDR3 DNA, CDR3 protein. The D gene is left open where the match is weak. Some rows have no size entry. The others give once, few or many, or a class for an expanded clone.

>.|TRBV5-1|TRBJ2-4|.
TGCGCCAGCAGCCCCGGGACCCCGGGGGACATTCAGTACTTC
CASSPGTPGDIQYF
>.|TRBV6-2/TRBV6-3|TRBJ2-7|.
TGTGCCAGCAGCCCCCATGCAGGGCTGACCTACGAGCAGTACTTC
CASSPHAGLTYEQYF
>.|TRBV29-1|TRBJ2-5|.
TGCAGCGTGCAAAGCGGCGTAGAGACCCAGTACTTC
CSVQSGVETQYF
>.|TRBV30|TRBJ2-6|.
TGTGCCTGGAGAAGGGGCAGGGCTCGCGCTGGGGCCAACGTCCTGACTTTC
CAWRRGRARAGANVLTF
>few|TRBV11-3|TRBJ2-1|.
TGTGCCAGCAGCCCAACGGGCGGCCTAAAAGTGGTTGAGCAGTTCTTC
CASSPTGGLKVVEQFF
>many|TRBV7-2|TRBJ1-2|.
TGTGCCAGCAGCCAATATAACGGACCCGGCTACACCTTC
CASSQYNGPGYTF
>.|TRBV5-6|TRBJ2-7|.
TGTGCCAGCAGCCGGCCGAGCTCCTACGAGCAGTACTTC
CASSRPSSYEQYF
>many|TRBV7-2|TRBJ2-5|.
TGTGCCAGCAGCCTTACAGGGTTAAGGAGAGAGACCCAGTACTTC
CASSLTGLRRETQYF
>many|TRBV7-8|TRBJ2-1|.
TGTGCCAGCAGCCCACAGTGGACTGAGCAGTTCTTC
CASSPQWTEQFF
>once|TRBV6-1|TRBJ2-7|.
TGTGCCAGCGTGTCCGTAGGGGATGGCTACGAGCAGTACTTC
CASVSVGDGYEQYF
>many|TRBV12-3/TRBV12-4|TRBJ2-1|TRBD2
TGTGCCAGCAGCTTCCTAGCGGGAGGCTGGGACAATGAGCAGTTCTTC
CASSFLAGGWDNEQFF
>few|TRBV11-3|TRBJ2-3|.
TGTGCCAGCAGCTTAGGACAGACCTTAGATACGCAGTATTTT
CASSLGQTLDTQYF
>.|TRBV7-2|TRBJ1-5|.
TGTGCCAGCAGCTCGGGTGGGGGGAATCAGCCCCAGCATTTT
CASSSGGGNQPQHF